These 25 T cell receptor beta chains came from one sample sequenced in a study of identical twins. A single record per CDR3 protein comes from TCRdb applying MiXCR to the 5' RACE reads. The table lists around 670,000 distinct CDR3 sequences, around 6% of them singletons. The sample was naive T cells sorted from blood. These receptors were taken from a man between 18 and 35 years old in good health.

This clonotype was seen a handful of times. This rearrangement joins TRBV5-1 to TRBJ2-3; 7 nucleotides line up with TRBD1. CDR1 SGHRS and CDR2 YFSETQ come from the germline V gene. The ends lost 0 bases at V and 0 bases at J; junction bases unmatched: 4. CDR3 length: 16 amino acids. DNA for the CDR3: TGCGCCAGCAGCTTGGAGGGACAGTTAAGCACAGATACGCAGTATTTT. Protein product: CASSLEGQLSTDTQYF.

The chain combines TRBV15 with TRBJ2-7; D is unclear. The CDR3 loop spans 16 amino acids. CDR1 is LNHNV, CDR2 YYDKDF, per germline (reference sequence). V lost 5 bases and J lost 6, with 23 bases in between. The DNA of the CDR3 is TGTGCCACCAGCGATATTAGGTCGACCAATACGGGCGAGCAGTACTTC. It encodes CATSDIRSTNTGEQYF.

This chain uses TRBV7-6 with TRBJ2-2; D possibly uses TRBD1 or TRBD2 (6 bases each). Germline V gives CDR1 SGHVS, CDR2 FNYEAQ. Trimming cost V 6 bases and J 2 bases, with 22 bases left between them. This CDR3 is built from 18 residues. Written as DNA, the CDR3 is TGTGCCAGCAGACACCTAGGGGGGCGGTCACCTAACACCGGGGAGCTGTTTTTT. It is translated as CASRHLGGRSPNTGELFF.

The table lists this clonotype with a few counts. The V and J genes are TRBV19 and TRBJ2-1, with TRBD2 matching over 7 bases. Trimming removed 3 bases from V and 0 bases from J; junction bases left unmatched: 8. The CDR3 contains 17 residues. Per the germline V gene, CDR1 is LNHDA and CDR2 is SQIVND (reference sequence). The CDR3 loop reads CASSILATSPSYNEQFF. The CDR3 DNA reads TGTGCCAGTAGTATTCTAGCGACTAGCCCCTCCTACAATGAGCAGTTCTTC. Looking up the rest from reference TRBV19 and TRBJ2-1 gives the full variable domain: DGGITQSPKYLFRKEGQNVTLSCEQNLNHDAMYWYRQDPGQGLRLIYYSQIVNDFQKGDIAEGYSVSREKKESFPLTVTSAQKNPTAFYLCASSILATSPSYNEQFFGPGTRLTVL.

This clonotype came up many times. The rearrangement uses TRBV7-9 and TRBJ2-1, with 12 bases that match TRBD2. V was pared by 4 bases and J by 7 bases, with 2 bases of the junction left unmatched. This CDR3 contains 14 residues. From germline, CDR1 is SEHNR and CDR2 FQNEAQ (reference sequence). The CDR3, as DNA: TGTGCCAGCAGCTCGACTAGCGGGAGTAATGAGCAGTTCTTC. This gives the protein CASSSTSGSNEQFF.

In its sample, this clonotype was seen many times. The rearrangement joins TRBV10-3 to TRBJ2-2, with 14 bases identical to TRBD2. CDR3 length: 18 residues. Unmatched junction bases numbered 8, after V lost 6 bases and J lost 2 bases. Per germline, CDR1 ENHRY and CDR2 SYGVKD. The CDR3: CAIRITTSGRANTGELFF. DNA of the CDR3: TGTGCCATCAGGATCACGACTAGCGGGAGGGCAAACACCGGGGAGCTGTTTTTT.

The J gene is TRBJ1-1, the V gene TRBV19; D perhaps matches TRBD1 (5 bases). Germline CDR1 and CDR2: LNHDA and SQIVND (reference sequence). This CDR3 has 14 amino acids. Trimming took 10 bases from V and 0 from J, leaving 15 bases between them. Here the CDR3 reads CATSTTVMNTEAFF. The CDR3 coding sequence is TGTGCCACTTCCACGACAGTTATGAACACTGAAGCTTTCTTT.

This clonotype has at least ten counts. This chain links TRBV5-1 with TRBJ2-7; TRBD2 agrees at 11 bases. Trimming cost V 2 bases and J 6 bases; bases outside gene matches: 4. This CDR3 is built from 14 residues. Looked up from germline, CDR1 is SGHRS and CDR2 is YFSETQ. The CDR3 DNA reads as TGCGCCAGCAGCTTTAGCGGGAGGGCCGGCGAGCAGTACGTC. This sequence encodes CASSFSGRAGEQYV.

In its sample, this clonotype was seen many times. The CDR3 protein is CASSQEGARETQYF. CDR3 sequence (DNA): TGTGCCAGCAGCCAGGAGGGGGCAAGGGAGACCCAGTACTTC. The chain joins TRBV3-1 to TRBJ2-5, with D perhaps matching TRBD1 (7 bases). The CDR3 extends over 14 amino acids. Germline loops: CDR1 LGHDT, CDR2 YNNKEL (reference sequence). The germline V and J ends were trimmed by 3 bases and 5 bases, with 13 bases remaining between them.

The table lists this clonotype with many counts. This rearrangement joins TRBV6-1 to TRBJ2-7, with D possibly matching TRBD1 (6 bases). The germline gives CDR1 MNHNS, CDR2 SASEGT. Trimming removed 6 bases from V and 1 base from J, with 19 bases in between. This CDR3 contains 16 residues. The CDR3 DNA reads as TGTGCCAGCAGAATAAACCCGGGACAACCATCCTACGAGCAGTACTTC. This codes for CASRINPGQPSYEQYF.

This clonotype appeared a few times. The chain uses TRBV4-1 and TRBJ2-3; unclear D gene. Germline assignment: CDR1 MGHRA and CDR2 YSYEKL. The CDR3 has 15 residues. Between the trimmed V and J ends, which lost 0 bases and 2 bases, there was a span of 9 bases. The CDR3 coding sequence is TGCGCCAGCAGCCAAGAGGCCTCCTCCACAGATACGCAGTATTTT. Encoded protein: CASSQEASSTDTQYF.

This clonotype has more than one count but fewer than ten. J is TRBJ2-7 and V is TRBV4-2; 10 bases line up with TRBD2. Germline V CDR1 and CDR2: LGHNA, YNFKEQ. This CDR3 has 15 amino acids. V lost 7 bases to trimming and J lost 2 bases; unmatched junction nucleotides: 8. The chain's CDR3 is CASNVSGRTAYEQYV. CDR3 nucleotides: TGTGCCAGCAACGTTAGCGGGAGGACAGCCTACGAGCAGTACGTC.

This clonotype was seen more than once but under ten times. V gene TRBV3-1 combines with J gene TRBJ2-5, with no clear D. The V end was cut by 0 bases, the J end by 5 bases, with 7 bases between. Germline values: CDR1 LGHDT, CDR2 YNNKEL (reference sequence). This CDR3 has 13 amino acids. CDR3 residues: CASSQERKETQYF. DNA for the CDR3: TGTGCCAGCAGCCAAGAGAGGAAGGAGACCCAGTACTTC.

In its sample, this clonotype was seen many times. The gene calls are TRBV6-2 or TRBV6-3 and TRBJ1-1; 7 bases fit TRBD1. J gave up 4 bases and V 3 bases, and 8 bases lay outside the gene matches. The CDR3 is 15 residues long. The germline V gene has CDR1 MNHEY and CDR2 SVGEGT. This CDR3 reads CASSYRGLTITEAFF. As DNA, the CDR3 is TGTGCCAGCAGTTATAGGGGGCTCACGATCACTGAAGCTTTCTTT.

This clonotype turned up a few times. The chain uses TRBV12-3 or TRBV12-4 and TRBJ1-1; D is perhaps TRBD1 (6 bases). V was clipped by 5 bases and J by 8 bases, with 15 bases between them. There are 13 residues in the CDR3. The DNA of the CDR3 is TGTGCCAGCAGTCTTATCGGACAGCCCGAAGCTTTCTTT. Encoded protein: CASSLIGQPEAFF.

The chain uses TRBV5-5 and TRBJ1-2, with TRBD1 matching over 8 bases. The CDR3 consists of 14 residues. After removal of 3 bases from V and 0 bases from J, the junction contained 1 base not matched to a gene. The germline gives CDR1 SGHKS, CDR2 YYEKEE (reference sequence). For the CDR3, the DNA is TGTGCCAGCAGCTGGACAGGGCCTAACTATGGCTACACCTTC. Protein: CASSWTGPNYGYTF.

This clonotype appeared many times. This chain links TRBV15 with TRBJ2-1; tentative D call: TRBD2 (6 bases). The CDR3 has 12 residues. Trimming removed 6 bases at V and 9 bases at J, with 12 bases between. The V gene's germline CDR1 is LNHNV and CDR2 YYDKDF (reference sequence). The CDR3: CATSSRGGEQFF. The CDR3 DNA reads as TGTGCCACCAGTAGCCGGGGAGGTGAGCAGTTCTTC.

This clonotype has only a few counts. The V and J genes are TRBV20-1 and TRBJ1-5; D call uncertain. The V gene lost 5 bases and the J gene lost 2 bases, with 13 bases spanning the gap. Per germline, CDR1 DFQATT and CDR2 SNEGSKA (reference sequence). The CDR3 runs 14 residues. The CDR3 loop reads CSALGEWGNQPQHF. The CDR3, as DNA: TGCAGTGCTCTCGGGGAGTGGGGCAATCAGCCCCAGCATTTT.

This clonotype has a count of ten or more. The rearrangement uses TRBV5-1 and TRBJ2-5, with D hard to call. Germline CDR1 SGHRS, CDR2 YFSETQ. The CDR3 length is 17 residues. V gave up 0 bases and J gave up 2 bases, with 17 bases separating them. The CDR3 reads CASSLADGDLRQETQYF. CDR3 sequence (DNA): TGCGCCAGCAGCTTGGCCGACGGAGACCTACGACAAGAGACCCAGTACTTC.

This clonotype was detected only a few times. CDR3 sequence reads: CASSSPGRGSQETQYF. CDR3 sequence (DNA): TGTGCCAGCAGTTCCCCGGGCAGGGGATCCCAAGAGACCCAGTACTTC. This chain joins TRBV12-3 or TRBV12-4 and TRBJ2-5; the D gene is possibly TRBD1 (6 bases). The CDR3 loop spans 16 amino acids. V lost 4 bases, J lost 1 base, and 16 bases lay in between.

This clonotype showed up many times. The rearrangement links TRBV24-1 to TRBJ2-1; the D is unclear. This CDR3 has 14 residues. The ends were cut back, 1 base at V and 9 bases at J, with 12 bases in the middle. Germline V gene data show CDR1 as KGHDR and CDR2 as SFDVKD. The CDR3 DNA sequence: TGTGCCACCAGTGATTTTAGCCATCCGAGTGAGCAGTTCTTC. Its translation is CATSDFSHPSEQFF.

This clonotype was recorded at least ten times. V is TRBV4-3 and J is TRBJ2-1; D gene ambiguous. This CDR3 comprises 14 residues. V was shortened by 1 base and J by 6 bases, with 10 bases between the two germline ends. Germline V CDR1 and CDR2: LGHNA, YSLEER. CDR3 in DNA: TGCGCCAGCAGCCAAGCCCACTCTACCAATGAGCAGTTCTTC. Its protein product is CASSQAHSTNEQFF.

This clonotype was detected ten times or more. The chain recombines TRBV29-1 with TRBJ2-1; D remains ambiguous. Trimming took 3 bases from V and 4 from J, leaving 4 bases between them. The CDR3 totals 11 residues. CDR1 and CDR2 from the germline V gene are SQVTM and ANQGSEA. CDR3 amino acids: CSVDIYNEQFF. The CDR3 bases are TGCAGCGTTGATATTTACAATGAGCAGTTCTTC.

CDR3 loop: CASNLHFLAGGPGEQFF. In DNA, the CDR3 is TGTGCCAGTAACCTCCATTTCCTAGCGGGAGGGCCTGGGGAGCAGTTCTTC. The V call is TRBV19, the J call TRBJ2-1; the match to TRBD2 covers 12 bases. Germline V CDR1 and CDR2: LNHDA, SQIVND (reference sequence). The CDR3 is 17 amino acids. Losses at the gene ends were 7 bases for V and 10 bases for J; bases not matched to a gene: 17.

This clonotype was found many times. The V gene is TRBV20-1, the J gene TRBJ2-2; 7 bases align to TRBD1. The V segment lost 7 bases and the J segment 5 bases; nucleotides outside the gene matches: 7. There are 13 residues in the CDR3. Germline CDR1 and CDR2: DFQATT and SNEGSKA (reference sequence). CDR3 coding DNA: TGCAGTGTCCCGACAGGGTTAACCGGGGAGCTGTTTTTT. Amino acids: CSVPTGLTGELFF.